These 18 T cell receptor beta chains were sequenced from one sample in a study of spatial heterogeneity in lung cancer. Time point described: sample taken at primary tumor resection. Using its own MiXCR run on the 5' RACE reads, TCRdb lists one record per CDR3 protein. This sample has around 9,800 distinct CDR3 sequences, with under 6.5% found just once. The sequencing here drew on PBMCs, taken at surgery. The receptors come from a male donor with early-stage non-small cell lung cancer.

Judged by abundance, this clonotype is medium-sized. This sequence joins TRBV6-1 and TRBJ2-7; possibly TRBD1 for D (5 bases). Trimming left V 2 bases short and J 1 base short, with 12 bases between. In germline, CDR1 is MNHNS, CDR2 SASEGT. This CDR3 spans 15 amino acids. Here the CDR3 reads CASSERPGPSYEQYF. The CDR3 nucleotides read TGTGCCAGCAGTGAACGGCCAGGGCCATCCTACGAGCAGTACTTC.

In this sample, this clonotype turned up once. Given a much more abundant clone one base away, this may be a read error. V and J are TRBV5-5 and TRBJ1-5; TRBD1 might be the D (5 bases). Matching the DNA end better, TRBJ2-3 makes the J call doubtful. The CDR3 contains 13 residues. Germline V gives CDR1 SGHKS, CDR2 YYEKEE (reference sequence). The CDR3 here is CASSLDGHQPQYF. CDR3 bases: TGTGCCAGCAGCTTGGACGGACATCAGCCCCAGTATTTT.

This clonotype has at least ten counts. The genes are TRBV29-1 and TRBJ1-5; no definite D call. CDR3 length: 12 amino acids. V shed 2 bases and J shed 4 bases, with 6 bases lying between them. Germline lookup yields CDR1 SQVTM and CDR2 ANQGSEA. The CDR3 DNA reads as TGCAGCGTTGAAATCGGGAATCAGCCCCAGCATTTT. It codes for CSVEIGNQPQHF. The full variable domain, completed using reference TRBV29-1 and TRBJ1-5, is SAVISQKPSRDICQRGTSLTIQCQVDSQVTMMFWYRQQPGQSLTLIATANQGSEATYESGFVIDKFPISRPNLTFSTLTVSNMSPEDSSIYLCSVEIGNQPQHFGDGTRLSIL.

In this sample, this clonotype turned up many times. The J gene is TRBJ2-3, the V gene TRBV20-1, with 8 bases lining up with TRBD1. Unmatched junction bases numbered 5, after V lost 3 bases and J lost 6 bases. CDR3 length: 13 residues. Germline CDR1 and CDR2: DFQATT and SNEGSKA (reference sequence). Written as DNA, the CDR3 is TGCAGTGCTAGGCGCCAGGGGGCCGATACGCAGTATTTT. Its protein is CSARRQGADTQYF.

V usage is TRBV6-2 or TRBV6-3 and J usage is TRBJ1-2, with TRBD1 as a possible D gene (6 bases). V lost 6 bases to trimming and J lost 4 bases, with 15 bases between them. Germline V gene data show CDR1 as MNHEY and CDR2 as SVGEGT. There are 14 residues in the CDR3. CDR3 sequence reads: CASRIVTGSYGYTF. The CDR3, as DNA: TGTGCCAGCAGAATCGTGACAGGAAGCTATGGCTACACCTTC.

The chain combines TRBV9 with TRBJ2-1; 7 nucleotides line up with TRBD2. The CDR3 length is 14 residues. Looked up from germline, CDR1 is SGDLS and CDR2 is YYNGEE. Trimming cost V 4 bases and J 0 bases; bases outside gene matches: 1. CDR3 in amino acids: CASSRGVSYNEQFF. The CDR3 DNA reads as TGTGCCAGCAGCCGGGGGGTCTCCTACAATGAGCAGTTCTTC. The full variable domain, completed using reference TRBV9 and TRBJ2-1, is DSGVTQTPKHLITATGQRVTLRCSPRSGDLSVYWYQQSLDQGLQFLIQYYNGEERAKGNILERFSAQQFPDLHSELNLSSLELGDSALYFCASSRGVSYNEQFFGPGTRLTVL.

In its sample, this clonotype is medium-sized (0.01 to 0.1%). The chain is built from TRBV3-1 and TRBJ2-1; D remains unclear. The CDR3 length is 15 residues. Per the germline V gene, CDR1 is LGHDT and CDR2 is YNNKEL (reference sequence). V was clipped by 4 bases and J by 4 bases, with 14 bases between them. Here the CDR3 reads CASSPAIEFYNEQFF. The CDR3 DNA is TGTGCCAGCAGCCCAGCAATAGAGTTTTACAATGAGCAGTTCTTC.

In this sample, this clonotype is medium-sized (0.01 to 0.1%). The chain recombines TRBV10-3 with TRBJ2-5, with 7 bases matching TRBD1. V trimming: 4 bases; J trimming: 6 bases; junction bases outside the gene matches: 5. The CDR3 spans 13 residues. Germline CDR1 reads ENHRY; CDR2 reads SYGVKD. In nucleotides, the CDR3 is TGTGCCATCAGTGTCGACAGGGAACAGACCCAGTACTTC. Translated: CAISVDREQTQYF.

This clonotype occurred many times. The chain is built from TRBV14 and TRBJ2-1; 10 nucleotides align to TRBD2. Germline CDR1 SGHDN, CDR2 FVKESK. Germline trimming cut 4 bases from V and 6 bases from J; bases unmatched to any gene: 3. This CDR3 contains 14 residues. CDR3 nucleotide sequence: TGTGCCAGCAGCCGACTAGCGGGTAGCAATGAGCAGTTCTTC. This translates into CASSRLAGSNEQFF.

This clonotype was seen repeatedly, ten times or more. The V call is TRBV29-1, the J call TRBJ2-7; a weak D match, TRBD2 (6 bases). The CDR3 runs 10 residues. The germline V gene has CDR1 SQVTM and CDR2 ANQGSEA. Trimming removed 3 bases from V and 7 bases from J, with 7 bases in between. The CDR3 reads CSVDGGEQYF. In nucleotides, the CDR3 is TGCAGCGTTGACGGGGGTGAGCAGTACTTC.

This clonotype was seen a few times. V usage is TRBV18 and J usage is TRBJ2-1; perhaps TRBD1 as D (6 bases). V was cut by 2 bases and J by 9 bases, with 8 bases left in between. CDR3 length: 12 residues. Germline V gives CDR1 KGHSH, CDR2 LQKENI. The CDR3 protein is CASSPVQGEQFF. CDR3 DNA sequence: TGTGCCAGCTCACCAGTACAGGGTGAGCAGTTCTTC.

Within the sample, this clonotype is medium-sized. The chain employs TRBV7-9 and TRBJ1-1, with D tentatively TRBD1 (5 bases). CDR3 length: 15 amino acids. Germline-derived CDR1 and CDR2 are SEHNR and FQNEAQ (reference sequence). V lost 5 bases, J lost 3 bases, and 16 bases lay in between. The CDR3 DNA reads TGTGCCAGCAGCCCGTGGGTGGGGACCTACACTGAAGCTTTCTTT. It is translated as CASSPWVGTYTEAFF.

This clonotype was seen at least ten times. The chain recombines TRBV11-1 with TRBJ1-4; D might be TRBD1 (5 bases). CDR3 length: 14 residues. V lost 5 bases and J 3 bases, leaving 10 bases between the germline ends. Germline loops: CDR1 SGHAT, CDR2 FQDESV (reference sequence). The CDR3: CASSTDSSNEKLFF. CDR3 DNA: TGTGCCAGCAGCACCGACAGCTCTAATGAAAAACTGTTTTTT.

Relative to its sample, this clonotype is medium-sized. This sequence joins TRBV10-3 and TRBJ2-7; the D gene is possibly TRBD1 (5 bases). Trimming cost V 0 bases and J 3 bases, with 9 bases left between them. The germline gives CDR1 ENHRY, CDR2 SYGVKD. This CDR3 has 14 residues. Written as DNA, the CDR3 is TGTGCCATCAGTGAGTCGGGCAGGGACTACGAGCAGTACTTC. Protein sequence: CAISESGRDYEQYF.

The CDR3 DNA is TGTGCCACCAGTGATTCGGGGACTAGCGGGGGAGCTTCAGGGACCCAGTACTTC. It encodes CATSDSGTSGGASGTQYF. V gene TRBV24-1 combines with J gene TRBJ2-5; 14 bases match TRBD2. Trimming removed 2 bases from V and 7 bases from J; junction bases left unmatched: 11. The CDR3 contains 18 residues. Germline V CDR1 and CDR2: KGHDR, SFDVKD.

Ten or more counts support this clonotype. J is TRBJ2-5 and V is TRBV7-9; D is possibly TRBD2 (6 bases). The length of the CDR3 is 14 residues. With 1 base removed from V and 9 bases from J, the gap between germline ends came to 15 bases. Germline CDR1 SEHNR, CDR2 FQNEAQ (reference sequence). The CDR3 spells CASSLGSSEGAQYF. For the CDR3, the DNA is TGTGCCAGCAGCTTAGGGTCTAGCGAAGGGGCCCAGTACTTC.

By sample fraction, this clonotype is medium-sized. The rearrangement links TRBV20-1 to TRBJ2-3, with unresolved D. V dropped 6 bases and J dropped 4 bases, with 14 bases sitting between them. CDR3 length: 13 amino acids. Germline V CDR1 and CDR2: DFQATT, SNEGSKA (reference sequence). CDR3 sequence (DNA): TGCAGTGCGCCCCAGCGCCCCGCAGATACGCAGTATTTT. Protein: CSAPQRPADTQYF.

This clonotype is categorized as medium-sized. This chain joins TRBV9 and TRBJ1-2; TRBD1 aligns across 7 bases. CDR1 SGDLS and CDR2 YYNGEE come from the germline V gene. The V and J ends lost 4 bases and 8 bases, in that order; junction bases with no gene match: 11. This CDR3 region has 14 residues. The CDR3 region has the DNA TGTGCCAGCAGCCACGATGGAAGGGGGCTCGGCTACACCTTC. Its protein product is CASSHDGRGLGYTF.